The rows below give T cell receptor beta chains drawn from one sample of a study of T-cell memory formation after mild COVID-19. TCRdb independently ran MiXCR on the 5' RACE reads; one entry per CDR3 protein. The sample includes fewer than 400,000 distinct CDR3 sequences, 10% to 15% of them seen just once. Material for sequencing was PBMCs or a T cell subset sorted from them (not recorded which). These receptors originate from a man aged 18 to 30 who had mild COVID-19 (a few samples of this study predate the infection). Cell type and time point are not known. CDR3s include the opening cysteine and the closing phenylalanine or tryptophan. The order of the fields is D gene, clone size, J gene, V gene, CDR3 protein, CDR3 DNA. The D gene is left open where the match is weak. Not all rows give a size; the values are once, few, many and, for expanded clones, a class.

TRBD1	-	TRBJ1-1	TRBV7-3	CASSLNRDRGTEAFF	TGTGCCAGCAGCTTAAATAGGGACAGGGGGACTGAAGCTTTCTTT
-	-	TRBJ1-1	TRBV29-1	CSALLSPGAFF	TGCAGCGCCCTTTTGTCCCCCGGGGCTTTCTTT
-	-	TRBJ1-4	TRBV11-2	CASSPEGVRVPSNEKLFF	TGTGCCAGCAGCCCAGAAGGTGTGCGGGTACCGAGTAATGAAAAACTGTTTTTT
-	-	TRBJ1-5	TRBV20-1	CSARDRVGPGQPQHF	TGCAGTGCTAGAGATCGGGTGGGACCCGGCCAGCCCCAGCATTTT
TRBD2	many	TRBJ2-1	TRBV7-9	CASSHLRGLAGVNEQFF	TGTGCCAGCAGCCACCTGAGGGGGCTAGCGGGGGTGAATGAGCAGTTCTTC
-	-	TRBJ1-4	TRBV23-1	CASSHRGTHKVGGQEEKLFF	TGCGCCAGCAGTCATAGGGGGACACATAAAGTCGGCGGGCAGGAGGAAAAACTGTTTTTT
-	once	TRBJ1-5	TRBV6-2/TRBV6-3	CASSYYGGGVQPQHF	TGTGCCAGCAGTTACTATGGCGGAGGCGTTCAGCCCCAGCATTTT
TRBD2	-	TRBJ2-3	TRBV29-1	CSVEGGSRTDTQYF	TGCAGCGTTGAGGGAGGGAGCCGCACAGATACGCAGTATTTT
-	-	TRBJ1-5	TRBV7-2	CASSPPGAGGYQPQHF	TGTGCCAGCAGCCCCCCCGGGGCGGGAGGGTACCAGCCCCAGCATTTT
-	few	TRBJ1-4	TRBV24-1	CATRDRWIWFF	TGTGCCACCAGGGACCGATGGATTTGGTTTTTT
-	-	TRBJ2-2	TRBV4-3	CASSQDPTAGELFF	TGCGCCAGCAGCCAAGATCCTACTGCCGGGGAGCTGTTTTTT
-	-	TRBJ2-5	TRBV20-1	CSARAVPETQYF	TGCAGTGCTAGGGCCGTACCGGAGACCCAGTACTTC
-	-	TRBJ2-5	TRBV24-1	CATSDSLQETQYF	TGTGCCACCAGTGACTCACTCCAAGAGACCCAGTACTTC
TRBD1	-	TRBJ1-5	TRBV6-5	CASRDRGNEVNQPQHF	TGTGCCAGCAGAGACAGGGGAAACGAGGTAAATCAGCCCCAGCATTTT
-	many	TRBJ2-5	TRBV7-3	CASSPGRGRMTQYF	TGTGCCAGCAGCCCCGGGAGGGGGCGGATGACCCAGTACTTC
TRBD1	few	TRBJ2-2	TRBV15	CATGKQGTDTGELFF	TGTGCCACCGGAAAACAGGGGACGGACACCGGGGAGCTGTTTTTT
TRBD2	few	TRBJ2-3	TRBV7-2	CASSLRGGGADTQYF	TGTGCCAGCAGCTTGCGCGGGGGGGGAGCAGATACGCAGTATTTT
-	few	TRBJ1-1	TRBV7-8	CASSSRGLRVTEAFF	TGTGCCAGCAGCTCGCGCGGGCTTAGGGTCACTGAAGCTTTCTTT
-	-	TRBJ2-7	TRBV7-2	CASSLAWSYEQYF	TGTGCCAGCAGCCTAGCGTGGTCCTACGAGCAGTACTTC
-	few	TRBJ1-6	TRBV6-6	CASSQYAGTPGSPLHF	TGTGCCAGCAGTCAATACGCCGGCACTCCGGGTTCACCCCTCCACTTT
-	-	TRBJ2-3	TRBV10-3	CAISEGAGVNKDTQYF	TGTGCCATCAGTGAGGGGGCAGGGGTCAACAAGGATACGCAGTATTTT
-	many	TRBJ2-6	TRBV6-2/TRBV6-3	CASSASSLLVSSGANVLTF	TGTGCCAGCAGTGCCAGTTCCCTCTTGGTTAGCTCTGGGGCCAACGTCCTGACTTTC
TRBD1	-	TRBJ1-2	TRBV10-3	CAISETGTGNYGYTF	TGTGCCATCAGTGAAACCGGGACAGGGAACTATGGCTACACCTTC